The 20 T cell receptor beta chains given below trace back to one sample, sequenced in a study of cytomegalovirus exposure and HLA in healthy donors. PCR was performed using 60 Vbeta and 13 Jbeta primers. Assay: immunoSEQ multiplex PCR; the TCRdb copy retains only in-frame clones and omits some. This repertoire shows 90,000 to 120,000 clones, roughly 80% found once; its top ten account for roughly 2.5%. Material for sequencing was PBMCs. The receptors were sampled from a man aged 25 to 40 in good health and CMV-seropositive.

The chain employs TRBV11-2 and TRBJ2-1; D perhaps matches TRBD2 (6 bases). Germline V gene data show CDR1 as SGHAT and CDR2 as FQNNGV. V shed 8 bases and J shed 1 base, with 9 bases lying between them. CDR3 size: 13 residues. CDR3 nucleotides: TGTGCCAGCCTTGGGGGGTCCTACAATGAGCAGTTCTTC. Its protein product is CASLGGSYNEQFF.

V and J are TRBV18 and TRBJ1-1; D not resolved. CDR3 length: 12 residues. The germline V and J ends were trimmed by 6 bases and 6 bases, with 11 bases remaining between them. The germline CDR1 and CDR2 sequences are KGHSH and LQKENI. CDR3 DNA: TGTGCCAGCTCTCAGAGAGGCTCTGAAGCTTTCTTT. Protein sequence: CASSQRGSEAFF.

The V gene is TRBV10-1, the J gene TRBJ1-1; no definite D call. This CDR3 contains 15 residues. Germline loops: CDR1 WNHNN, CDR2 SYGVQD (reference sequence). The V gene lost 0 bases and the J gene lost 1 base, with 9 bases spanning the gap. The CDR3 reads CASSESPQRNTEAFF. The CDR3 DNA is TGCGCCAGCAGTGAGTCGCCACAGAGGAACACTGAAGCTTTCTTT.

The V call is TRBV5-1, the J call TRBJ1-1; TRBD1 is a possible D gene (5 bases). The germline V and J ends were trimmed by 0 bases and 5 bases, with 14 bases remaining between them. CDR1 and CDR2 (germline): SGHRS, YFSETQ. This CDR3 contains 15 residues. CDR3 region: CASSLVGQAGTEAFF. As DNA, the CDR3 is TGCGCCAGCAGCTTGGTGGGGCAGGCAGGGACTGAAGCTTTCTTT.

The chain recombines TRBV28 with TRBJ2-1, with 10 bases aligning to TRBD1. V lost 8 bases, J lost 4 bases, and 8 bases stayed unmatched. This CDR3 has 15 amino acids. Germline V gives CDR1 MDHEN, CDR2 SYDVKM. The CDR3 sequence is CASLTPGQGYNEQFF. The CDR3 DNA follows: TGTGCCAGCTTAACTCCGGGACAGGGGTACAATGAGCAGTTCTTC. Full variable domain (missing parts from reference TRBV28 and TRBJ2-1): DVKVTQSSRYLVKRTGEKVFLECVQDMDHENMFWYRQDPGLGLRLIYFSYDVKMKEKGDIPEGYSVSREKKERFSLILESASTNQTSMYLCASLTPGQGYNEQFFGPGTRLTVL.

The genes are TRBV7-9 and TRBJ2-5; TRBD1 aligns across 8 bases. Germline values: CDR1 SEHNR, CDR2 FQNEAQ (reference sequence). Trimming took 5 bases from V and 5 from J; bases not matched to a gene: 7. The CDR3 spans 14 residues. The CDR3, as DNA: TGTGCCAGCAGCATTACAGGGGGTAGGGAGACCCAGTACTTC. Translating gives CASSITGGRETQYF.

V gene TRBV9 combines with J gene TRBJ2-5, with TRBD2 matching 8 bases. The CDR3 contains 17 residues. Germline V gene lookup returns CDR1 SGDLS and CDR2 YYNGEE. Trimming at V came to 4 bases and at J to 5 bases, leaving 16 bases not matched to a gene. The CDR3: CASSLGVAGTAPETQYF. In DNA form, the CDR3 reads TGTGCCAGCAGCCTAGGGGTAGCGGGGACTGCACCGGAGACCCAGTACTTC.

CDR3 DNA sequence: TGTGCCAGTAGTGGACAGGGGGGCGGTCAGCCCCAGCATTTT. Translation gives CASSGQGGGQPQHF. The V call is TRBV19, the J call TRBJ1-5, with 10 bases matching TRBD1. This CDR3 has 14 amino acids. Germline CDR1 and CDR2: LNHDA and SQIVND (reference sequence). V lost 5 bases, J lost 6 bases, and 4 bases stayed unmatched.

The chain couples TRBV6-5 to TRBJ1-2, with D uncertain. This CDR3 contains 14 residues. V was shortened by 0 bases and J by 6 bases, with 11 bases between the two germline ends. Germline V gives CDR1 MNHEY, CDR2 SVGAGI. The CDR3 nucleotides are TGTGCCAGCAGTTACTCGCCGGGAGGTAATGGCTACACCTTC. It codes for CASSYSPGGNGYTF.

This sequence joins TRBV7-8 and TRBJ1-1; D remains unclear. V was clipped by 2 bases and J by 1 base, with 5 bases between them. The germline V gene encodes CDR1 SGHVS and CDR2 FQNEAQ. The CDR3 extends over 13 amino acids. The CDR3 is CASSLMRNTEAFF. The DNA for the CDR3 is TGTGCCAGCAGCTTAATGCGGAACACTGAAGCTTTCTTT.

The chain couples TRBV5-1 to TRBJ2-5; 8 bases align to TRBD1. The junction had 7 bases not matched to a gene; V was cut back by 2 bases and J by 4 bases. The CDR3 has 15 amino acids. Germline values: CDR1 SGHRS, CDR2 YFSETQ. The CDR3 bases are TGCGCCAGCAGCTTCGACAGGGGTAGCGCAGAGACCCAGTACTTC. It yields the protein CASSFDRGSAETQYF.

This rearrangement joins TRBV9 to TRBJ2-2; maybe TRBD2 (7 bases). CDR1 SGDLS and CDR2 YYNGEE come from the germline V gene. V was trimmed by 0 bases and J by 5 bases, leaving 17 bases between them. CDR3 length: 17 amino acids. The CDR3 sequence: CASSVAGGGAGTGELFF. In DNA form, the CDR3 reads TGTGCCAGCAGCGTAGCAGGAGGGGGGGCCGGTACCGGGGAGCTGTTTTTT.

The chain couples TRBV4-2 to TRBJ2-7; no clear D gene. CDR1 is LGHNA, CDR2 YNFKEQ, per germline. Trimming removed 1 base from V and 0 bases from J, with 4 bases in between. The CDR3 has 13 residues. The CDR3 protein is CASSQGGSYEQYF. In DNA, the CDR3 is TGTGCCAGCAGCCAAGGCGGCTCCTACGAGCAGTACTTC.

The rearrangement uses TRBV25-1 and TRBJ1-2; D gene ambiguous. Germline V gene data show CDR1 as MGHDK and CDR2 as SYGVNS. CDR3 length: 12 residues. Trimming removed 10 bases at V and 4 bases at J, with 13 bases between. The CDR3 spells CATQRGSYGYTF. In nucleotides, the CDR3 is TGTGCCACCCAACGTGGTAGCTATGGCTACACCTTC.

This chain joins TRBV2 and TRBJ1-2; possible D gene TRBD1, 6 bases. CDR3 length: 12 residues. The V gene lost 11 bases and the J gene lost 3 bases, with 13 bases spanning the gap. Germline V gene sequence: CDR1 SNHLY, CDR2 FYNNEI. For the CDR3, the DNA is TGTGCCGGCCGGGACACCGACTATGGCTACACCTTC. Residues: CAGRDTDYGYTF.

The chain has TRBV6-1 and TRBJ1-2; 7 bases map to TRBD1. Germline V lookup: CDR1 MNHNS, CDR2 SASEGT. The J segment lost 10 bases and the V segment lost 4 bases, leaving 9 bases of the junction unmatched. CDR3 length: 13 amino acids. As DNA, the CDR3 is TGTGCCAGCAGTGTCGACAGGGAGTGGTTCTACACCTTC. The encoded protein is CASSVDREWFYTF.

CDR3 nucleotide sequence: TGTGCCAGCAGCTCTCCTTTCCACAATGAGCAGTTCTTC. Its protein product is CASSSPFHNEQFF. The chain couples TRBV5-8 to TRBJ2-1; D gene uncertain. The CDR3 runs 13 residues. Germline V lookup: CDR1 SGHTS, CDR2 YDEGEE. With 3 bases removed from V and 5 bases from J, the gap between germline ends came to 9 bases.

V is TRBV7-3 and J is TRBJ2-1; 7 nucleotides agree with TRBD1. This CDR3 has 16 residues. J gave up 9 bases and V 5 bases, and 16 bases lay outside the gene matches. Germline values: CDR1 SGHTA, CDR2 FQGTGA. The CDR3 nucleotides are TGTGCCAGCAGCCCAAGATCACGGGACAGCTTGGGTGAGCAGTTCTTC. Translating it yields CASSPRSRDSLGEQFF.

The rearrangement joins TRBV9 to TRBJ2-7, with 7 bases aligning to TRBD1. V was clipped by 4 bases and J by 5 bases; unmatched bases: 9. From germline, CDR1 is SGDLS and CDR2 YYNGEE. The CDR3 spans 14 residues. The CDR3 loop is CASSSPGQSNEQYF. The CDR3 DNA reads TGTGCCAGCAGCTCCCCGGGACAGTCTAACGAGCAGTACTTC.

The chain uses TRBV5-3 and TRBJ2-7; D unclear. Being an ORF, TRBV5-3 has a function that is uncertain. The CDR3 runs 17 residues. V gave up 2 bases and J gave up 2 bases, with 20 bases separating them. CDR3: CARSLCRYASIAYEQYF. The CDR3 coding sequence is TGTGCCAGAAGCTTATGTCGCTACGCTAGTATAGCCTACGAGCAGTACTTC.